The rows below give T cell receptor beta chains drawn from one sample of a study of T-cell memory formation after mild COVID-19. TCRdb reprocessed the 5' RACE reads with MiXCR, giving one entry per CDR3 protein. The table includes 350,000 to 500,000 distinct CDR3 sequences, approximately 19% detected once. Specimen: PBMCs or a T cell subset sorted from them (not recorded which). Source of these receptors: a man aged 18 to 30 who had mild COVID-19 (a few samples of this study predate the infection). Cell type and time point are not known. CDR3s include the opening cysteine and the closing phenylalanine or tryptophan. The D gene is left open where the match is weak. For some rows the clone size is stated as once, few or many, or as a class when expanded; others skip it.

cdr3_nt cdr3_aa j_call v_call clone_size cdr3_length d_call
TGTGCCAGCAGTGACTCGGACAGGAATGAGCAGTTCTTC CASSDSDRNEQFF TRBJ2-1 TRBV6-4 many 13 TRBD1
TGCGCCAGCAGCCAAGATTTAACCGCGTACGAGCAGTACTTC CASSQDLTAYEQYF TRBJ2-7 TRBV4-3 few 14 -
TGTGCCAGCACGGAGTATTCAGGGCTTATGAGTGAGCAGTACTTC CASTEYSGLMSEQYF TRBJ2-7 TRBV12-3/TRBV12-4 many 15 -
TGTGCCAGCAGCCTCCAGACTACTCTGGACGAGCAGTACTTC CASSLQTTLDEQYF TRBJ2-7 TRBV12-3/TRBV12-4 few 14 -
TGTGCCAGCAGTCCAGGGGGCGCCGGACCCGGGGAGCTGTTTTTT CASSPGGAGPGELFF TRBJ2-2 TRBV12-3/TRBV12-4 few 15 TRBD1
TGTGCCAGCAGCCCGTCGGGAGTTGGAAACACCATATATTTT CASSPSGVGNTIYF TRBJ1-3 TRBV7-9 few 14 -
TGTGCCAGCAGTTTTCCCGGCTATGGCTACACCTTC CASSFPGYGYTF TRBJ1-2 TRBV6-5 few 12 -
TGTGCCAGCAGCTTAGCCACTAGTTTTAATGAGCAGTTCTTC CASSLATSFNEQFF TRBJ2-1 TRBV7-7 - 14 -
TGCACCTTCGCCTACGAGCAGTACTTC CTFAYEQYF TRBJ2-7 TRBV29-1 - 9 -
TGTGCCAGCAGCCAAGGTGGTGGGCCCCAGCATTTT CASSQGGGPQHF TRBJ1-5 TRBV3-1 few 12 -
TGTGCCAGCAGCTTTTGGGGACGAGACCAAGAGACCCAGTACTTC CASSFWGRDQETQYF TRBJ2-5 TRBV7-2 few 15 -
TGTGCCACCCTGGGGGCAGAGGGCTATCAGCCCCAGCATTTT CATLGAEGYQPQHF TRBJ1-5 TRBV28 few 14 -
TGCGCCAGCAGCCAAGGTTGGGCTGGGGAACAGGAGCTGTTTTTT CASSQGWAGEQELFF TRBJ2-2 TRBV4-3 many 15 -
TGCAGTGCTAGAGATCCCCAGGGGGCCGATGAGCAGTTCTTC CSARDPQGADEQFF TRBJ2-1 TRBV20-1 few 14 TRBD1
TGTGCCAGCAGCTCTCTGGGCTACGAGCAGTACTTC CASSSLGYEQYF TRBJ2-7 TRBV7-2 many 12 -
TGCAGTGCTAGCCGGCCGGGGTTCTCCTACAATGAGCAGTTCTTC CSASRPGFSYNEQFF TRBJ2-1 TRBV20-1 few 15 -
TGTGCCAGCAGCAGACAATTAGGACAGGGGACCGGGGAGCTGTTTTTT CASSRQLGQGTGELFF TRBJ2-2 TRBV12-3/TRBV12-4 many 16 TRBD1
TGTGCCACCAGTAGGGGGGAATGGAATCAGCCCCAGCATTTT CATSRGEWNQPQHF TRBJ1-5 TRBV24-1 few 14 -
TGTGCCAGCAGCTTAATCCCAGGAGCGCGCATGAACACTGAAGCTTTCTTT CASSLIPGARMNTEAFF TRBJ1-1 TRBV7-2 few 17 -
TGTGCCATCAGACCTCCGGGACAGGGCTCCTACGAGCAGTACTTC CAIRPPGQGSYEQYF TRBJ2-7 TRBV10-3 - 15 TRBD1
TGTGCCAGCAGCCTCCAGGGGGGACTTAGCACAGATACGCAGTATTTT CASSLQGGLSTDTQYF TRBJ2-3 TRBV7-2 few 16 -
TGTGCCAGCAGTTTCCAGCTTGAAGCTTTCTTT CASSFQLEAFF TRBJ1-1 TRBV12-3/TRBV12-4 - 11 -
TGTGCCGCAACATCGGGAAACACCATATATTTT CAATSGNTIYF TRBJ1-3 TRBV6-5 - 11 -
TGTGCCAGCAGTCCTGACAGGGGTGCTTCACCCCTCCACTTT CASSPDRGASPLHF TRBJ1-6 TRBV7-3 few 14 TRBD1
TGTGCCAGCAGCTTAGCACTAGCGGGTTACAATGAGCAGTTCTTC CASSLALAGYNEQFF TRBJ2-1 TRBV7-9 many 15 TRBD2